The 6 T cell receptor beta chains below come from one sample, sequenced in a study of T cell clonotyping in hematopoietic cell transplantation. As for time point: recipient sample about 28 days before transplant, after cytoreduction. Assay: immunoSEQ multiplex PCR; the TCRdb copy retains only in-frame clones and omits some. The sample lists about 20,000 clones; about 90% were seen once. This specimen was peripheral blood mononuclear cells, taken before stem cell transplant. These receptors all come from a man aged 18 to 29 with biphenotypic leukemia. Some clones in this sample may be carry-over from other donors' samples.

The gene calls are TRBV30 and TRBJ1-1; 12 nucleotides line up with TRBD1. Trimming removed 4 bases from V and 11 bases from J; junction bases left unmatched: 8. From germline, CDR1 is GTSNPN and CDR2 SVGIG (reference sequence). The CDR3 loop spans 13 amino acids. DNA for the CDR3: TGTGCCTGGAACCCGGGACAGGGGGCCGGGGCTTTCTTT. Its translation is CAWNPGQGAGAFF.

A single count supports this clone. V usage is TRBV4-2 and J usage is TRBJ1-1; D possibly corresponds to TRBD1 (6 bases). This CDR3 comprises 15 residues. Germline-derived CDR1 and CDR2 are LGHNA and YNFKEQ. Trimming took 0 bases from V and 3 from J, leaving 11 bases between them. This chain's CDR3 is CASSQDPGVDTEAFF. The CDR3, as DNA: TGTGCCAGCAGCCAAGATCCAGGGGTTGACACTGAAGCTTTCTTT.

The chain uses TRBV5-1 and TRBJ1-1, with 7 nucleotides matching TRBD1. V shed 3 bases and J 2 bases; nucleotides not matched to a gene: 7. There are 15 residues in the CDR3. Germline values: CDR1 SGHRS, CDR2 YFSETQ. Here the CDR3 DNA reads TGCGCCAGCAGCTCACTACAGGGGAGTAACACTGAAGCTTTCTTT. This translates into CASSSLQGSNTEAFF.

Only one count was recorded for this clone. The chain carries TRBV5-4 and TRBJ1-3, with D perhaps matching TRBD1 (5 bases). Trimming took off 4 bases at V and 0 bases at J, with 17 bases between the two ends. The CDR3 loop spans 17 amino acids. Germline V gives CDR1 SGHNT, CDR2 YYREEE (reference sequence). The CDR3 is CASSRLQVTSSGNTIYF. The CDR3 bases are TGTGCCAGCAGCAGGTTACAGGTGACGTCCTCTGGAAACACCATATATTTT.

The chain carries TRBV5-4 and TRBJ1-3; D is undetermined. V gave up 1 base and J gave up 4 bases, with 21 bases separating them. Germline V CDR1 and CDR2: SGHNT, YYREEE (reference sequence). The CDR3 sequence is 18 residues long. CDR3 nucleotides: TGTGCCAGCAGCTTGTTAGAAGCAAGTGGACGCTCCGGAAACACCATATATTTT. Its translation: CASSLLEASGRSGNTIYF.

The chain employs TRBV29-1 and TRBJ2-1, with no clear D. The ends were cut back, 6 bases at V and 10 bases at J, with 16 bases in the middle. CDR1 SQVTM and CDR2 ANQGSEA come from the germline V gene. This CDR3 spans 12 amino acids. CDR3 region: CSVLTPSWEQFF. The CDR3 nucleotides are TGCAGCGTCTTGACACCCTCCTGGGAGCAGTTCTTC.